This TCR beta chain was recorded in a study of PD-1 blockade in classical Hodgkin lymphoma. Turning to the study itself: Patients were administered nivolumab (3 mg/kg intravenously) every 2 weeks. The study's findings and limits: Patients excluded were those beginning nivolumab under 1 year after ASCT. Complete responders started with a diversity level that resembled newly diagnosed patients at baseline. CD8+ TCR diversity did not rise significantly by C4D1, unlike CD4+.

For this clone: Its antigen is currently unknown.

Assay: immunoSEQ multiplex PCR; the TCRdb copy retains only in-frame clones and omits some. Of tens of thousands of clones listed, around 70% are singletons. In every patient, relapse followed autologous stem cell transplantation, while exposure to brentuximab vedotin differed. V dropped 0 bases and J dropped 8; count of bases not matched to a gene: 10. This CDR3 comprises 15 residues. Per germline, CDR1 SQVTM and CDR2 ANQGSEA. This clonotype originated in a human donor with classical Hodgkin lymphoma. This chain joins TRBV29-1 and TRBJ1-2, with 9 bases identical to TRBD1. The source was peripheral blood mononuclear cells (PBMCs), collected at baseline. The CDR3 DNA reads TGCAGCGTTGAAGATTGGCTACAGGGGGCGGGCGGCTACACCTTC. Amino acid sequence: CSVEDWLQGAGGYTF.